One sample yielded the 29 T cell receptor beta chains listed below, sequenced in a study of cytomegalovirus exposure and HLA in healthy donors. Here immunoSEQ multiplex PCR was the method, and the copy in TCRdb shows in-frame clones only, minus some. The table has more than 250,000 clones, around 86% seen once; the top ten hold 0.75% to 0.85%. Source material: PBMCs. The receptors stem from a woman between 18 and 29 years old in good health and CMV-seronegative.

The CDR3 region has the DNA TGTGCCAGCAGTTTAGTACAGGGCGGAACAGATACGCAGTATTTT. Translated, it gives CASSLVQGGTDTQYF. The V and J genes are TRBV28 and TRBJ2-3; a weak D match, TRBD1 (6 bases). Per the germline V gene, CDR1 is MDHEN and CDR2 is SYDVKM. The CDR3 is made up of 15 amino acids. V shed 2 bases and J shed 3 bases, with 12 bases lying between them.

This chain connects TRBV5-6 to TRBJ2-7; 10 bases agree with TRBD2. V gave up 4 bases and J gave up 0 bases; unmatched junction bases: 4. This CDR3 has 15 amino acids. The germline gives CDR1 SGHDT, CDR2 YYEEEE. Here the CDR3 DNA reads TGTGCCAGCAGCCAAACTAGCGGGGACTCCTACGAGCAGTACTTC. Amino acids: CASSQTSGDSYEQYF. Full variable domain (remainder filled in from reference TRBV5-6 and TRBJ2-7): DAGVTQSPTHLIKTRGQQVTLRCSPKSGHDTVSWYQQALGQGPQFIFQYYEEEERQRGNFPDRFSGHQFPNYSSELNVNALLLGDSALYLCASSQTSGDSYEQYFGPGTRLTVT.

A remark on this clone: In the same sample, other DNA sequences code for this CDR3. The rearrangement links TRBV5-1 to TRBJ1-1; possibly TRBD1 for D (5 bases). The CDR3 loop spans 13 amino acids. Trimming took 4 bases from V and 2 from J, leaving 9 bases between them. Germline CDR1 SGHRS, CDR2 YFSETQ. This CDR3 is CASSLTGNTEAFF. CDR3 sequence (DNA): TGCGCCAGCAGCCTAACAGGTAACACTGAAGCTTTCTTT.

The V call is TRBV5-1, the J call TRBJ2-2, with 7 bases lining up with TRBD2. Germline CDR1 and CDR2: SGHRS and YFSETQ. The CDR3 consists of 13 residues. Trimming at V came to 4 bases and at J to 9 bases, leaving 6 bases not matched to a gene. The CDR3 here is CASSPTSQRELFF. The CDR3 DNA sequence: TGCGCCAGCAGCCCGACTAGCCAGAGGGAGCTGTTTTTT.

This chain connects TRBV2 to TRBJ2-3, with TRBD1 matching over 10 bases. The CDR3 consists of 15 residues. CDR1 is SNHLY, CDR2 FYNNEI, per germline. Trimming took 4 bases from V and 6 from J; bases not matched to a gene: 7. The CDR3 nucleotides are TGTGCCAGCAGTGGACAGGGGGCGCCCCTGGATACGCAGTATTTT. Residues: CASSGQGAPLDTQYF.

The chain couples TRBV9 to TRBJ2-7, with TRBD2 as a possible D gene (7 bases). Germline lookup yields CDR1 SGDLS and CDR2 YYNGEE. V dropped 3 bases and J dropped 2 bases, with 12 bases sitting between them. This CDR3 contains 14 residues. The CDR3 DNA is TGTGCCAGCAGCGAGCAGGGGAGGGCCTACGAGCAGTACTTC. Residues: CASSEQGRAYEQYF.

The chain uses TRBV29-1 and TRBJ2-1; maybe TRBD1 (5 bases). Per germline, CDR1 SQVTM and CDR2 ANQGSEA. The CDR3 runs to 12 residues. Between the trimmed V and J ends, which lost 2 bases and 4 bases, there was a span of 6 bases. CDR3 protein: CSVETGYNEQFF. CDR3 coding DNA: TGCAGCGTTGAAACAGGTTACAATGAGCAGTTCTTC.

The V and J genes are TRBV28 and TRBJ1-4, with 9 bases fitting TRBD1. The CDR3 loop spans 15 amino acids. Trimming cost V 5 bases and J 5 bases; bases outside gene matches: 6. Germline CDR1 reads MDHEN; CDR2 reads SYDVKM. This CDR3 is CASSTSGTGNEKLFF. CDR3 bases: TGTGCCAGCAGTACTTCCGGGACAGGGAATGAAAAACTGTTTTTT.

The chain has TRBV27 and TRBJ2-7, with 7 bases aligning to TRBD1. Trimming removed 0 bases from V and 1 base from J; junction bases left unmatched: 3. This CDR3 is built from 15 residues. In germline, CDR1 is MNHEY, CDR2 SMNVEV (reference sequence). CDR3 bases: TGTGCCAGCAGTTTATCGACGGGACAGTCCTACGAGCAGTACTTC. Protein product: CASSLSTGQSYEQYF.

The chain has TRBV29-1 and TRBJ2-7; 8 nucleotides agree with TRBD1. In germline, CDR1 is SQVTM, CDR2 ANQGSEA. The CDR3 runs to 12 residues. The trim removed 7 bases at V and 6 bases at J, leaving 8 bases unmatched. The CDR3: CSGTTGVAEQYF. DNA of the CDR3: TGCAGCGGAACGACAGGGGTGGCCGAGCAGTACTTC.

This clone was observed once. J is TRBJ1-5 and V is TRBV19, with a weak D call TRBD1 (6 bases). This CDR3 spans 14 amino acids. The germline V gene has CDR1 LNHDA and CDR2 SQIVND (reference sequence). Trimming stripped 6 bases from V and 5 bases from J, with 14 bases between. The CDR3: CASSGQGSHQPQHF. The CDR3 coding sequence is TGTGCCAGTAGCGGGCAGGGGAGCCATCAGCCCCAGCATTTT.

The chain is built from TRBV5-1 and TRBJ2-1; 8 bases line up with TRBD2. This CDR3 region has 14 residues. Trimming cost V 4 bases and J 10 bases; bases outside gene matches: 10. Germline CDR1 SGHRS, CDR2 YFSETQ. CDR3 protein: CASSNGTRLWEQFF. The DNA for the CDR3 is TGCGCCAGCAGCAACGGGACTAGGTTGTGGGAGCAGTTCTTC.

J is TRBJ2-7 and V is TRBV5-1, with TRBD2 matching over 7 bases. In germline, CDR1 is SGHRS, CDR2 YFSETQ. The CDR3 runs 16 residues. J was trimmed by 1 base and V by 0 bases; bases with no gene match: 7. Written as DNA, the CDR3 is TGCGCCAGCAGCTTGGACCGCGGGAGTAGGTCCTACGAGCAGTACTTC. Amino acids: CASSLDRGSRSYEQYF.

The chain carries TRBV6-5 and TRBJ1-1; D perhaps matches TRBD1 (5 bases). Germline-derived CDR1 and CDR2 are MNHEY and SVGAGI. This CDR3 region has 14 residues. With 6 bases removed from V and 3 bases from J, the gap between germline ends came to 14 bases. The CDR3 coding sequence is TGTGCCAGCAGCCTCCACAGGTTTGACACTGAAGCTTTCTTT. It codes for CASSLHRFDTEAFF.

The chain carries TRBV10-1 and TRBJ2-1, with 8 bases matching TRBD2. The J segment lost 5 bases and the V segment lost 2 bases, leaving 11 bases of the junction unmatched. Germline V gives CDR1 WNHNN, CDR2 SYGVQD (reference sequence). The CDR3 totals 17 residues. The CDR3 sequence: CASSETGTRSQNNEQFF. The CDR3 DNA is TGCGCCAGCAGTGAGACCGGGACTAGATCACAGAACAATGAGCAGTTCTTC.

V and J are TRBV4-1 and TRBJ1-2; 8 positions match TRBD1. The V gene's germline CDR1 is MGHRA and CDR2 YSYEKL. V lost 5 bases to trimming and J lost 8 bases; unmatched junction nucleotides: 10. The length of the CDR3 is 14 residues. CDR3 DNA sequence: TGCGCCAGCAGCTTCCCGGGACAGGTGGTAGGCTACACCTTC. This translates into CASSFPGQVVGYTF.

The chain recombines TRBV11-2 with TRBJ2-7, with a weak D call TRBD2 (7 bases). V lost 1 base and J 4 bases, leaving 11 bases between the germline ends. This CDR3 region has 14 residues. Germline V lookup: CDR1 SGHAT, CDR2 FQNNGV. In nucleotides, the CDR3 is TGTGCCAGCAGCTTAGTGGGGGGGCCATACGAGCAGTACTTC. Amino acids: CASSLVGGPYEQYF.

The V and J genes are TRBV6-5 and TRBJ2-1; TRBD2 aligns across 8 bases. The CDR3 totals 13 residues. The V gene end was trimmed by 7 bases and the J gene end by 10 bases; junction bases not matched to a gene: 9. Germline V gives CDR1 MNHEY, CDR2 SVGAGI. Here the CDR3 reads CASKSSGGREQFF. The DNA for the CDR3 is TGTGCCAGCAAATCCAGCGGCGGGAGGGAGCAGTTCTTC.

This clone appeared once. The genes are TRBV6-1 and TRBJ1-3; D remains unclear. The germline CDR1 and CDR2 sequences are MNHNS and SASEGT. The V end was cut by 5 bases, the J end by 3 bases, with 11 bases between. This CDR3 has 14 amino acids. The chain's CDR3 is CASSFQFIGNTIYF. Written as DNA, the CDR3 is TGTGCCAGCAGTTTCCAGTTTATTGGAAACACCATATATTTT.

This rearrangement joins TRBV7-2 to TRBJ1-5, with 7 bases lining up with TRBD1. The CDR3 length is 16 residues. Germline CDR1 and CDR2: SGHTA and FQGNSA. V was clipped by 5 bases and J by 2 bases; unmatched bases: 9. The CDR3 here is CASSESGTVGNQPQHF. The CDR3 DNA follows: TGTGCCAGCAGCGAGTCCGGGACAGTAGGCAATCAGCCCCAGCATTTT. The whole variable domain, remainder taken from reference TRBV7-2 and TRBJ1-5, is GAGVSQSPSNKVTEKGKDVELRCDPISGHTALYWYRQSLGQGLEFLIYFQGNSAPDKSGLPSDRFSAERTGGSVSTLTIQRTQQEDSAVYLCASSESGTVGNQPQHFGDGTRLSIL.

The DNA for the CDR3 is TGTGCCAGCAGTTACTCCTGGACACAGAACACTGAAGCTTTCTTT. Protein: CASSYSWTQNTEAFF. The chain links TRBV6-5 to TRBJ1-1, with D possibly matching TRBD1 (5 bases). The V end lost 0 bases, the J end lost 1 base, and 9 bases lay between the germline ends. The length of the CDR3 is 15 residues. The germline V gene encodes CDR1 MNHEY and CDR2 SVGAGI.

The chain carries TRBV7-9 and TRBJ2-7; TRBD1 aligns across 7 bases. V gave up 2 bases and J gave up 6 bases; unmatched junction bases: 4. Germline-derived CDR1 and CDR2 are SEHNR and FQNEAQ (reference sequence). This CDR3 has 13 amino acids. Here the CDR3 DNA reads TGTGCCAGCAGCTTATGGGACAGTGTCGAGCAGTACTTC. This translates into CASSLWDSVEQYF.

The V call is TRBV27, the J call TRBJ2-7; D perhaps matches TRBD2 (6 bases). The CDR3 runs to 13 residues. Germline values: CDR1 MNHEY, CDR2 SMNVEV (reference sequence). V was cut by 8 bases and J by 6 bases, with 17 bases left in between. The CDR3 reads CASAQVGRLEQYF. DNA for the CDR3: TGTGCCAGCGCTCAAGTGGGGAGGCTCGAGCAGTACTTC.

The rearrangement links TRBV29-1 to TRBJ2-1; 11 bases align to TRBD2. CDR1 is SQVTM, CDR2 ANQGSEA, per germline. Unmatched junction bases numbered 6, after V lost 4 bases and J lost 7 bases. The CDR3 is 14 amino acids. The CDR3: CSVGVLAGVNEQFF. In nucleotides, the CDR3 is TGCAGCGTTGGGGTACTAGCGGGAGTTAATGAGCAGTTCTTC.

The gene calls are TRBV28 and TRBJ2-7; 9 bases align to TRBD1. The germline CDR1 and CDR2 sequences are MDHEN and SYDVKM. There are 15 residues in the CDR3. V lost 3 bases, J lost 2 bases, and 5 bases stayed unmatched. CDR3 DNA sequence: TGTGCCAGCAGTTTCCCGGGACAGGGAACCTACGAGCAGTACTTC. This codes for CASSFPGQGTYEQYF.

The chain is built from TRBV6-5 and TRBJ1-3, with a possible D match to TRBD1 (6 bases). The germline CDR1 and CDR2 sequences are MNHEY and SVGAGI. There are 15 residues in the CDR3. V dropped 8 bases and J dropped 0 bases, with 14 bases sitting between them. The DNA of the CDR3 is TGTGCCAGCCGCAGGGGTCTACTCTCTGGAAACACCATATATTTT. It translates to CASRRGLLSGNTIYF.

Regarding this clone: At one boundary the junction diverges from the germline segment, which might be a read error. The rearrangement uses TRBV7-3 and TRBJ2-7; 16 bases agree with TRBD2. CDR3 length: 14 amino acids. Germline CDR1 is SGHTA and CDR2 is FQGTGA. DNA for the CDR3: TGTGCCAGCAGCTTGGGACTAGCGGGAGGGCCTTCAGACTTC. Translation gives CASSLGLAGGPSDF.

About this clone itself: This sample includes further DNA sequences coding for the same CDR3. The chain couples TRBV5-6 to TRBJ2-1; D might be TRBD1 (5 bases). CDR3 length: 12 amino acids. Germline V gene sequence: CDR1 SGHDT, CDR2 YYEEEE. V was cut by 4 bases and J by 5 bases, with 7 bases left in between. The CDR3 coding sequence is TGTGCCAGCAGCCTGACAGACAATGAGCAGTTCTTC. This encodes CASSLTDNEQFF.

The chain combines TRBV29-1 with TRBJ1-3; 10 bases map to TRBD1. V was clipped by 6 bases and J by 7 bases; unmatched bases: 9. Germline V gives CDR1 SQVTM, CDR2 ANQGSEA. This CDR3 is built from 14 residues. The CDR3 reads CSVVGGQGGNTIYF. CDR3 nucleotide sequence: TGCAGCGTCGTCGGCGGACAGGGGGGCAACACCATATATTTT.